Listed below are T cell receptor beta chains from one sample, sequenced in a study of response to subunit inactivated influenza vaccine. TCRdb passed the RT-PCR reads through MiXCR, listing each CDR3 protein once. The sample yields under 200,000 distinct CDR3 sequences, roughly 10% seen once. The source was non-naive T cells sorted from PBMCs, collected roughly 6 weeks after vaccination. The receptor set was obtained from a man between 45 and 60 years old who received an inactivated influenza vaccine. Both conserved end residues are part of each CDR3. Each record gives: V gene, clone size, D gene, J gene, CDR3 protein, CDR3 DNA. A D gene is named only where the DNA matches it firmly. The listing skips clone size in some rows; elsewhere it reads once, few, many or a size class.

>TRBV5-4|many|-|TRBJ2-1
CASSFGSQIYNEQFF
TGTGCCAGCAGCTTTGGTTCCCAGATTTACAATGAGCAGTTCTTC
>TRBV12-3/TRBV12-4|few|TRBD1|TRBJ2-7
CASSTGTGVIYEQYF
TGTGCCAGCAGCACCGGGACAGGGGTTATTTACGAGCAGTACTTC
>TRBV4-3|-|TRBD1|TRBJ2-3
CASSQDRRGPKYF
TGCGCCAGCAGCCAAGACCGTAGGGGGCCGAAGTATTTT
>TRBV20-1|-|-|TRBJ2-2
CSAPYQMGGELFF
TGCAGTGCCCCTTATCAAATGGGGGGGGAGCTGTTTTTT
>TRBV5-1|few|-|TRBJ2-3
CASSLGGTESDTQYF
TGCGCCAGCAGCTTGGGAGGGACTGAGTCAGATACGCAGTATTTT
>TRBV11-2|-|-|TRBJ1-4
CASSSKQGIGEKLFF
TGTGCCAGCAGCTCGAAACAGGGAATAGGGGAAAAACTGTTTTTT
>TRBV20-1|few|TRBD2|TRBJ2-3
CSARGGGTSGTDTQYF
TGCAGTGCTAGAGGGGGGGGGACTAGCGGCACAGATACGCAGTATTTT
>TRBV29-1|few|-|TRBJ2-5
CSVEKAGGETQYF
TGCAGCGTTGAGAAAGCGGGCGGAGAGACCCAGTACTTC
>TRBV27|few|TRBD2|TRBJ2-7
CASPFLVAGGSSYEQYF
TGTGCCAGCCCCTTCCTTGTAGCGGGAGGTAGCTCCTACGAGCAGTACTTC
>TRBV14|-|-|TRBJ2-3
CASSPGRGRENTQYF
TGTGCCAGCAGCCCTGGTAGGGGCCGGGAAAATACGCAGTATTTT
>TRBV11-3|few|TRBD1|TRBJ2-1
CASSPPGQGRNEQFF
TGTGCCAGCAGCCCTCCGGGACAGGGGCGAAATGAGCAGTTCTTC
>TRBV15|-|-|TRBJ2-7
CATSRVNRVYEQYF
TGTGCCACCAGCAGAGTTAACAGGGTCTACGAGCAGTACTTC
>TRBV3-1|many|-|TRBJ1-5
CASSQGQGYQPQHF
TGTGCCAGCAGCCAAGGGCAGGGTTATCAGCCCCAGCATTTT
>TRBV5-5|-|-|TRBJ2-1
CASSLAVRTGGNEQFF
TGTGCCAGCAGCTTGGCCGTTCGTACCGGGGGCAATGAGCAGTTCTTC
>TRBV18|once|-|TRBJ2-3
CASSPVGGNTDTQYF
TGTGCCAGCTCACCCGTCGGGGGCAACACAGATACGCAGTATTTT
>TRBV6-6|-|TRBD2|TRBJ2-1
CATGLLNEQFF
TGTGCTACGGGACTACTCAATGAGCAGTTCTTC
>TRBV7-8|-|TRBD1|TRBJ1-1
CASSLEQGMTEAFF
TGTGCCAGCAGCCTCGAACAGGGGATGACTGAAGCTTTCTTT
>TRBV5-1|-|TRBD1|TRBJ2-1
CASSLSGQGSNEQFF
TGCGCCAGCAGCTTGTCCGGACAGGGGTCCAATGAGCAGTTCTTC
>TRBV28|-|-|TRBJ1-3
CASSTDSLWRNTIYF
TGTGCCAGCAGCACCGACAGCCTCTGGAGGAACACCATATATTTT
>TRBV25-1|-|-|TRBJ1-1
CASSATGSWDTEAFF
TGTGCCAGCAGTGCTACAGGGAGTTGGGACACTGAAGCTTTCTTT
>TRBV3-1|-|-|TRBJ2-2
CASSQVKTGELFF
TGTGCCAGCAGCCAAGTAAAGACCGGGGAGCTGTTTTTT
>TRBV12-3/TRBV12-4|many|-|TRBJ2-5
CASSLVPSPYQETQYF
TGTGCCAGCAGTTTAGTCCCCTCCCCGTACCAAGAGACCCAGTACTTC
>TRBV5-1|-|TRBD1|TRBJ2-5
CASSTQGAQETQYF
TGCGCCAGCAGTACACAGGGGGCCCAAGAGACCCAGTACTTC
>TRBV29-1|many|TRBD1|TRBJ1-2
CSVVGQGNYGYTF
TGCAGCGTTGTGGGACAGGGAAACTATGGCTACACCTTC
>TRBV6-2/TRBV6-3|few|-|TRBJ2-1
CASSRDSLSSYNEQFF
TGTGCCAGCAGTAGGGACTCCCTCAGCTCCTACAATGAGCAGTTCTTC
>TRBV5-1|-|-|TRBJ1-2
CASSLVPGYYGYTF
TGCGCCAGCAGCTTGGTCCCGGGGTACTATGGCTACACCTTC
>TRBV7-2|many|-|TRBJ1-1
CASSLKEKAEAFF
TGTGCCAGCAGCTTAAAGGAAAAGGCTGAAGCTTTCTTT
>TRBV7-2|many|-|TRBJ1-2
CASSLSRAGYTF
TGTGCCAGCAGCTTAAGTCGGGCAGGCTACACCTTC
>TRBV28|-|TRBD1|TRBJ2-5
CASSSGTGLDF
TGTGCCAGCAGTTCCGGGACAGGTTTGGACTTC
>TRBV12-3/TRBV12-4|few|-|TRBJ1-3
CASTPDRPNYSGNTIYF
TGTGCCAGCACCCCTGACAGGCCTAACTACTCTGGAAACACCATATATTTT
>TRBV6-2/TRBV6-3|-|-|TRBJ1-2
CASSYNPGEPFGYTF
TGTGCCAGCAGTTACAATCCGGGGGAACCATTCGGCTACACCTTC
>TRBV7-9|few|TRBD1|TRBJ2-1
CASSLTGTGAWNEQFF
TGTGCCAGCAGCTTAACCGGGACAGGGGCCTGGAATGAGCAGTTCTTC
>TRBV10-3|few|-|TRBJ1-3
CAISEKQGNSGNTIYF
TGTGCCATCAGTGAGAAGCAGGGAAATTCTGGAAACACCATATATTTT
>TRBV7-2|many|-|TRBJ2-5
CASTEGMTQYF
TGTGCCAGCACCGAGGGTATGACCCAGTACTTC
>TRBV7-9|many|-|TRBJ1-4
CASSPEGGSTNEKLFF
TGTGCCAGCAGCCCCGAGGGCGGTTCAACTAATGAAAAACTGTTTTTT
>TRBV12-3/TRBV12-4|many|TRBD2|TRBJ2-7
CASSYGPGLAGALPPYEQYF
TGTGCCAGCAGTTACGGCCCGGGACTAGCGGGGGCCCTACCCCCCTACGAGCAGTACTTC
>TRBV5-6|many|TRBD1|TRBJ2-7
CASSSSPGGYLTSSYEQYF
TGTGCCAGCAGCTCTTCGCCAGGGGGCTATCTGACGAGCTCCTACGAGCAGTACTTC
>TRBV12-3/TRBV12-4|few|TRBD2|TRBJ2-2
CASKLAGDTGELFF
TGTGCCAGCAAACTAGCGGGGGACACCGGGGAGCTGTTTTTT
>TRBV7-7|-|TRBD2|TRBJ2-5
CASSLGRLAGGETQYF
TGTGCCAGCAGCTTGGGTCGACTAGCGGGAGGAGAGACCCAGTACTTC
>TRBV4-1|many|TRBD2|TRBJ2-3
CASSHLAGNTDTQYF
TGCGCCAGCAGCCACCTAGCGGGGAACACAGATACGCAGTATTTT
>TRBV7-2|few|TRBD1|TRBJ2-7
CASSLVSQGDYEQYF
TGTGCCAGCAGCTTAGTTTCGCAGGGGGACTACGAGCAGTACTTC
>TRBV5-5|-|-|TRBJ2-2
CASSLLGGVTGELFF
TGTGCCAGCAGCTTGTTAGGCGGTGTCACCGGGGAGCTGTTTTTT
>TRBV5-5|once|TRBD1|TRBJ1-3
CASSTGQGRGNTIYF
TGTGCCAGCAGCACCGGACAGGGCAGAGGAAACACCATATATTTT
>TRBV5-6|-|-|TRBJ2-6
CASSLSVRSGANVLTF
TGTGCCAGCAGCTTGTCCGTCAGGTCCGGGGCCAACGTCCTGACTTTC
>TRBV11-2|-|TRBD1|TRBJ2-2
CASSSIRGRFANTGELFF
TGTGCCAGCAGCTCAATCAGGGGGCGGTTCGCGAACACCGGGGAGCTGTTTTTT
>TRBV12-3/TRBV12-4|many|-|TRBJ1-6
CASGMGSSYNSPLHF
TGTGCCAGCGGTATGGGGAGCTCCTATAATTCACCCCTCCACTTT
>TRBV27|-|TRBD1|TRBJ1-2
CASSFQQGNNYGYTF
TGTGCCAGCAGTTTTCAACAGGGGAATAACTATGGCTACACCTTC
>TRBV29-1|-|-|TRBJ2-5
CSSGPLETQYF
TGCAGCTCAGGGCCATTGGAGACCCAGTACTTC
>TRBV11-2|few|-|TRBJ1-5
CASSLSDVGNSNQPQHF
TGTGCCAGCAGCTTATCGGACGTTGGTAATAGCAATCAGCCCCAGCATTTT
>TRBV5-5|few|TRBD1|TRBJ2-3
CASSLRQGTGYF
TGTGCCAGCAGCCTACGACAGGGCACTGGGTATTTT
>TRBV2|many|-|TRBJ1-1
CASSDFESTEAFF
TGTGCCAGCAGTGATTTTGAGAGCACTGAAGCTTTCTTT
>TRBV7-3|few|TRBD1|TRBJ2-3
CASSKTGGGTDTQYF
TGTGCCAGCAGCAAGACAGGGGGCGGCACAGATACGCAGTATTTT
>TRBV7-9|few|-|TRBJ1-4
CASSSYRAGKLFF
TGTGCCAGCAGCTCATACAGGGCTGGAAAACTGTTTTTT
>TRBV15|few|-|TRBJ1-2
CATSRDLGYGYTF
TGTGCCACCAGCAGAGATCTTGGGTATGGCTACACCTTC
>TRBV24-1|few|-|TRBJ2-3
CATSDGRYTQYF
TGTGCCACCAGTGATGGGAGATATACGCAGTATTTT